A single sample gave rise to the 7 T cell receptor beta chains below, sequenced in a study of T cell responses to AZD1222 COVID-19 vaccine. Data came from immunoSEQ multiplex PCR; TCRdb stores just in-frame clones and leaves some out. The sample lists over 80,000 clones, around 89% occurring once. The sequenced sample was peripheral blood, obtained on day 0 of AZD1222 vaccination. The receptor set was obtained from an adult in good health.

This chain links TRBV27 with TRBJ2-7, with 7 nucleotides matching TRBD1. There are 14 residues in the CDR3. V shed 3 bases, J shed 2 bases, and the junction held 4 bases outside the gene matches. Per the germline V gene, CDR1 is MNHEY and CDR2 is SMNVEV (reference sequence). CDR3 residues: CASSFTGQTYEQYF. The DNA of the CDR3 is TGTGCCAGCAGTTTTACGGGACAGACCTACGAGCAGTACTTC.

This clone was recorded only once. The chain has TRBV5-4 and TRBJ2-7; a possible D gene is TRBD2 (5 bases). This CDR3 comprises 18 residues. The V gene's germline CDR1 is SGHNT and CDR2 YYREEE (reference sequence). V lost 4 bases and J 3 bases, leaving 26 bases between the germline ends. CDR3 protein: CASSPDPSGSHVGYEQYF. Written as DNA, the CDR3 is TGTGCCAGCAGCCCGGACCCTTCGGGGTCTCATGTTGGCTACGAGCAGTACTTC.

The chain couples TRBV7-2 to TRBJ2-7; a weak D match, TRBD1 (6 bases). CDR1 is SGHTA and CDR2 is FQGNSA in the germline V gene. CDR3 length: 16 residues. The ends were cut back, 0 bases at V and 0 bases at J, with 12 bases in the middle. The DNA of the CDR3 is TGTGCCAGCAGCTTAGCCGTCCGACAGGTCTCCTACGAGCAGTACTTC. Amino acid sequence: CASSLAVRQVSYEQYF.

J is TRBJ2-5 and V is TRBV6-5, with D unclear. From germline, CDR1 is MNHEY and CDR2 SVGAGI. The CDR3 spans 14 residues. The V end lost 6 bases, the J end lost 1 base, and 12 bases lay between the germline ends. This CDR3 reads CASRRLGGQETQYF. In DNA, the CDR3 is TGTGCCAGCAGACGCCTCGGCGGCCAAGAGACCCAGTACTTC.

The V and J genes are TRBV5-1 and TRBJ1-6; 7 bases are shared with TRBD1. The length of the CDR3 is 15 residues. The V and J ends lost 3 bases and 7 bases, in that order; junction bases with no gene match: 7. Germline V lookup: CDR1 SGHRS, CDR2 YFSETQ. Written as DNA, the CDR3 is TGCGCCAGCAGCTCCCCGGACAGGAAGAATTCACCCCTCCACTTT. This encodes CASSSPDRKNSPLHF. The complete variable domain, with remaining parts taken from reference TRBV5-1 and TRBJ1-6, reads KAGVTQTPRYLIKTRGQQVTLSCSPISGHRSVSWYQQTPGQGLQFLFEYFSETQRNKGNFPGRFSGRQFSNSRSEMNVSTLELGDSALYLCASSSPDRKNSPLHFGNGTRLTVT.

The chain employs TRBV9 and TRBJ2-1; tentative D call: TRBD2 (5 bases). The CDR3 runs to 11 residues. The V gene's germline CDR1 is SGDLS and CDR2 YYNGEE. V lost 6 bases to trimming and J lost 9 bases, with 10 bases between them. This CDR3 is CASTSEGEQFF. The CDR3 region has the DNA TGTGCCAGCACCTCCGAGGGTGAGCAGTTCTTC.

This clone was counted once. The J gene is TRBJ2-7, the V gene TRBV24-1; weak D call: TRBD1 (6 bases). CDR3 length: 16 residues. The germline V and J ends were trimmed by 5 bases and 3 bases, with 19 bases remaining between them. Germline values: CDR1 KGHDR, CDR2 SFDVKD. CDR3 nucleotides: TGTGCCACCAGTGTAACAGGGCCTGTCGTCCTCTACGAGCAGTACTTC. It is translated as CATSVTGPVVLYEQYF.